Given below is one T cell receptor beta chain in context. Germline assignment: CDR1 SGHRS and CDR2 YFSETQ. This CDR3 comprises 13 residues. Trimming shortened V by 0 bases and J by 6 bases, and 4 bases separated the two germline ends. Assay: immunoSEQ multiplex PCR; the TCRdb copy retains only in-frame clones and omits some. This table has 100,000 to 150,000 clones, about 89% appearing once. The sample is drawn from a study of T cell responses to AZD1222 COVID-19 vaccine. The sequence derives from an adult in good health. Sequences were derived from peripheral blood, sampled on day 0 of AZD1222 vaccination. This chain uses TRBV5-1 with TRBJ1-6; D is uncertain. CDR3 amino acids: CASSLEGNSPLHF. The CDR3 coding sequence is TGCGCCAGCAGCTTGGAAGGTAATTCACCCCTCCACTTT.